Reported below is one T cell receptor beta chain. Its antigen is unidentified. Treatment of the sample: some 19 received Ad26.COV2.S at low or high dose, single or two shots; 5 received placebo; per-sample allocation not given. Sampling happened 63 days after the first vaccine or placebo injection. The data originate from a study of Ad26.COV2.S vaccination and SARS-CoV-2 variants. Study in general: Participant was drawn from the COV1001 Ad26.COV2.S trial arm.

Repertoires were generated with immunoSEQ multiplex PCR, while TCRdb's copy carries only in-frame clones and drops some. The sample records approximately 420,000 clones, 70% to 90% being singletons. Overall study results and limits: The study found similar non-spike TCR breadth in vaccine and placebo recipients. Compared with placebo recipients, vaccine recipients had higher spike-specific TCR breadth.

Germline V lookup: CDR1 SGHVS, CDR2 FNYEAQ. This CDR3 has 15 amino acids. J gave up 6 bases and V 10 bases, and 11 bases lay outside the gene matches. The material was peripheral blood, obtained in a trial of Ad26.COV2.S vaccine versus placebo. The genes are TRBV7-6 and TRBJ2-2; 10 positions agree with TRBD1. The receptor was derived from a person between 18 and 65 years old who received the Ad26.COV2.S COVID-19 vaccine or a placebo. The CDR3 DNA reads TGTGCCACGACCCCCCGGGACAGGGGTCCCGGGGAGCTGTTTTTT. Amino acids: CATTPRDRGPGELFF.